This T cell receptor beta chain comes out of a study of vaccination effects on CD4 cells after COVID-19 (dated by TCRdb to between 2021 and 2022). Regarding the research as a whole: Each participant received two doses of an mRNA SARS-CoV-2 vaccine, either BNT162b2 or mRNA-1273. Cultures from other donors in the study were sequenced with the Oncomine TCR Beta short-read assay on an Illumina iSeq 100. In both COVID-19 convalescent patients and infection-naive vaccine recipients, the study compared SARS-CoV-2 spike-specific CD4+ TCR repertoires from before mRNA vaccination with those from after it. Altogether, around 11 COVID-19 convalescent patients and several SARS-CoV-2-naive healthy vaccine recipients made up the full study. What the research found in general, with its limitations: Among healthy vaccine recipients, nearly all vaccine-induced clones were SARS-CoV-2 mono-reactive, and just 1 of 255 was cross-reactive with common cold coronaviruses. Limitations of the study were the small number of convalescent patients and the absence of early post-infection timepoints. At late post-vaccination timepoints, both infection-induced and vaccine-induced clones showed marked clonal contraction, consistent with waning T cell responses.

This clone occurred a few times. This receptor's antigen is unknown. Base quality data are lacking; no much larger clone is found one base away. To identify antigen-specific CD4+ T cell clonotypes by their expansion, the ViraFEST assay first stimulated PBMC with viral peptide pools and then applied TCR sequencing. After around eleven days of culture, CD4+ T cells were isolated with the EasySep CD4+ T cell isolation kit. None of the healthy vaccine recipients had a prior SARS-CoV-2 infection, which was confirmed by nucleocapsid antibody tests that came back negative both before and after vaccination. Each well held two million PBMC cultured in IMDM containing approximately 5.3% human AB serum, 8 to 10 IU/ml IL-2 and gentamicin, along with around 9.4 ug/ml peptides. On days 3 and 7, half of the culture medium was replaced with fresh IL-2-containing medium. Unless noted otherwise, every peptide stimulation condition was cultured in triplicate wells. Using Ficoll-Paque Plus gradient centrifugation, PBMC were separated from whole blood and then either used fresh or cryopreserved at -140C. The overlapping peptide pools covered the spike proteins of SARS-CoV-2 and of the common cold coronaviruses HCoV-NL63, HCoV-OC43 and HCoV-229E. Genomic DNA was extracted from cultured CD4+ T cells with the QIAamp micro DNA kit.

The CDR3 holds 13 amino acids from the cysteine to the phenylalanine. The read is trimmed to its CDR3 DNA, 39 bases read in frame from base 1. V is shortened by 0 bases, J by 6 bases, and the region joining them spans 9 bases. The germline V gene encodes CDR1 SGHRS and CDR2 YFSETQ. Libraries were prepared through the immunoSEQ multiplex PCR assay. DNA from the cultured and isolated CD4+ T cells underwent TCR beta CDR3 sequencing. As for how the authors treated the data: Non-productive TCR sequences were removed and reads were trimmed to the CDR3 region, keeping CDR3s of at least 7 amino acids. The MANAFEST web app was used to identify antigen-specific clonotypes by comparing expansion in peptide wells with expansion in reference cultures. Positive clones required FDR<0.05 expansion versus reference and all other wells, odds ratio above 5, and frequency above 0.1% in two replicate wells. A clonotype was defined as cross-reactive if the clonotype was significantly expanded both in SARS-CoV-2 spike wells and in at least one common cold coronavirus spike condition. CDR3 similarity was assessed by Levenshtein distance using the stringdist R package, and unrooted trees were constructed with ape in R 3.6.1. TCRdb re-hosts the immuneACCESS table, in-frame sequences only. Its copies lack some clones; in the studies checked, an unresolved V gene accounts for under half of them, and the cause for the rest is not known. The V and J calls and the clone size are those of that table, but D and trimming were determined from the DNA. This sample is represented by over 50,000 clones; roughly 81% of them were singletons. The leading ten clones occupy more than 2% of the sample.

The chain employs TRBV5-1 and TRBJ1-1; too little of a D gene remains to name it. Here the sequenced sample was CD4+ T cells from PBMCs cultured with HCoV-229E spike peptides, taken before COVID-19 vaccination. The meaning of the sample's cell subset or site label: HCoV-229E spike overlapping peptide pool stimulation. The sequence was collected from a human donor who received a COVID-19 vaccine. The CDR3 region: CASSLATGSEAFF. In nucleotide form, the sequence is TGCGCCAGCAGCTTGGCCACGGGATCTGAAGCTTTCTTT.